This entry lists 3 T cell receptor beta chains sequenced from one sample in a study of stem cell transplantation in POMP-related autoinflammatory disease. TCRdb's table, derived via immunoSEQ multiplex PCR, lists solely in-frame clones and lacks some. The sample carries more than 8,500 clones, roughly 83% recorded once. Sequencing was performed on CD4+ T cells from PBMCs, taken after stem cell transplantation. These TCRs come from a human patient with POMP-related autoinflammation and immune dysregulation (PRAID). Some T cells may originate from the graft donor.

The J gene is TRBJ2-3, the V gene TRBV9; D is uncertain. The CDR3 extends over 14 amino acids. Germline V gene data show CDR1 as SGDLS and CDR2 as YYNGEE. V dropped 0 bases and J dropped 2 bases, with 7 bases sitting between them. This CDR3 is CASSVERVTDTQYF. For the CDR3, the DNA is TGTGCCAGCAGCGTAGAACGGGTCACAGATACGCAGTATTTT.

The chain carries TRBV7-2 and TRBJ1-1; D call uncertain. Germline V CDR1 and CDR2: SGHTA, FQGNSA. The CDR3 is 11 residues long. The V end lost 5 bases, the J end lost 3 bases, and 4 bases lay between the germline ends. CDR3 sequence (DNA): TGTGCCAGCAGCCTTTACACTGAAGCTTTCTTT. Its translation is CASSLYTEAFF.

This clone was counted between two and nine times. The rearrangement uses TRBV19 and TRBJ2-2; D ambiguous. CDR3 length: 16 residues. V was shortened by 5 bases and J by 1 base, with 14 bases between the two germline ends. Germline CDR1 is LNHDA and CDR2 is SQIVND (reference sequence). The CDR3 sequence is CASSRRGRGNTGELFF. CDR3 coding DNA: TGTGCCAGTAGTCGACGAGGAAGAGGGAACACCGGGGAGCTGTTTTTT.